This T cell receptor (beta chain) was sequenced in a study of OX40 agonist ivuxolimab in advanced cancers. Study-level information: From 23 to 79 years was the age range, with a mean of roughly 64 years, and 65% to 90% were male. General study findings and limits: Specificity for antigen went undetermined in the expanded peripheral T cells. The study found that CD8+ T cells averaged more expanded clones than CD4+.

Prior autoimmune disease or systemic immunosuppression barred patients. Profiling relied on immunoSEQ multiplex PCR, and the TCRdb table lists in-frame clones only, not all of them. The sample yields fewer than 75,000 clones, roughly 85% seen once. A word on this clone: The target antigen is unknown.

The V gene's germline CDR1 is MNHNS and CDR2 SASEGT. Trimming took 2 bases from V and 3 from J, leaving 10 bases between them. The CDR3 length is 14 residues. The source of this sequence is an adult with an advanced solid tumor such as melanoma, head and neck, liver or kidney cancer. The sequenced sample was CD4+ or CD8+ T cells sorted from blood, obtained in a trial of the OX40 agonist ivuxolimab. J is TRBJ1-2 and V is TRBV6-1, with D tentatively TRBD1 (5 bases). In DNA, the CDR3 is TGTGCCAGCAGTGAACGGGGCAGGGACTATGGCTACACCTTC. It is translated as CASSERGRDYGYTF.